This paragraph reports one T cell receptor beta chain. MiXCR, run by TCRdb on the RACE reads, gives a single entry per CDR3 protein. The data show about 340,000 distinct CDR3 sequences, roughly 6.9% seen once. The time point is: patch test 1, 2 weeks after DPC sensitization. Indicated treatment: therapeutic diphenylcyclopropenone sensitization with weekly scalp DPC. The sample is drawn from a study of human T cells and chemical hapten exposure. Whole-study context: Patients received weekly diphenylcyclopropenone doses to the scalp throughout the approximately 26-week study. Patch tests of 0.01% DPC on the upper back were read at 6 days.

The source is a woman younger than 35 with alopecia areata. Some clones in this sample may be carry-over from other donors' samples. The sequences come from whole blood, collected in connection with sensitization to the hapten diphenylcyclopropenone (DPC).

The CDR3 DNA reads TGTGCCAGCAGTGAGTCCCTCAACAACGTCCTGACTTTC. Its translation: CASSESLNNVLTF. V and J are TRBV6-4 and TRBJ2-6; D is uncertain. V was clipped by 3 bases and J by 9 bases, with 9 bases between them. The length of the CDR3 is 13 residues. In germline, CDR1 is MRHNA, CDR2 SNTAGT.